Below are 26 T cell receptor beta chains sequenced from a single sample in a study of cytomegalovirus exposure and HLA in healthy donors. PCR involved 60 Vbeta and 13 Jbeta primers. Profiling relied on immunoSEQ multiplex PCR, and the TCRdb table lists in-frame clones only, not all of them. The sample holds 110,000 to 150,000 clones, 78% seen once. The sequenced material came from PBMCs. The receptor source for this set is a woman in her late teens or twenties in good health and CMV-seropositive.

This chain joins TRBV5-1 and TRBJ2-3, with a weak D call TRBD2 (6 bases). The CDR3 extends over 17 amino acids. V gave up 1 base and J gave up 0 bases, with 15 bases separating them. The germline gives CDR1 SGHRS, CDR2 YFSETQ. The CDR3 nucleotides are TGCGCCAGCAGCTTGTCGCCACGGGGGACTAGCACAGATACGCAGTATTTT. It is translated as CASSLSPRGTSTDTQYF.

This clone was recorded once. The V and J genes are TRBV13 and TRBJ2-5; no clear D gene. The length of the CDR3 is 13 residues. The V end was cut by 3 bases, the J end by 2 bases, with 7 bases between. CDR1 and CDR2 from the germline V gene are PRHDT and FYEKMQ (reference sequence). This CDR3 reads CASSLQLQETQYF. CDR3 nucleotide sequence: TGTGCCAGCAGCTTGCAACTTCAAGAGACCCAGTACTTC.

This chain connects TRBV27 to TRBJ1-6; D is uncertain. Trimming took 5 bases from V and 3 from J, leaving 8 bases between them. This CDR3 contains 14 residues. Germline CDR1 and CDR2: MNHEY and SMNVEV (reference sequence). CDR3 bases: TGTGCCAGCAGTAACTTAAACTATAATTCACCCCTCCACTTT. Its protein product is CASSNLNYNSPLHF.

The rearrangement uses TRBV2 and TRBJ2-5; 12 positions match TRBD2. Germline loops: CDR1 SNHLY, CDR2 FYNNEI. V lost 4 bases, J lost 4 bases, and 7 bases stayed unmatched. This CDR3 is built from 16 residues. The CDR3 spells CASSAETSGGRETQYF. The CDR3, as DNA: TGTGCCAGCAGTGCCGAGACTAGCGGGGGACGAGAGACCCAGTACTTC.

The chain carries TRBV4-1 and TRBJ1-6; tentative D call: TRBD1 (5 bases). The V end lost 1 base, the J end lost 1 base, and 11 bases lay between the germline ends. CDR3 length: 17 amino acids. The V gene's germline CDR1 is MGHRA and CDR2 YSYEKL. CDR3 amino acids: CASSQGQTRSYNSPLHF. CDR3 nucleotides: TGCGCCAGCAGCCAAGGACAGACTCGTTCCTATAATTCACCCCTCCACTTT.

This clone was seen only a few times. The rearrangement uses TRBV5-6 and TRBJ2-4, with 8 bases lining up with TRBD2. V lost 3 bases to trimming and J lost 0 bases; unmatched junction nucleotides: 5. The CDR3 runs to 16 residues. Germline-derived CDR1 and CDR2 are SGHDT and YYEEEE. CDR3 sequence: CASSSGGQSAKNIQYF. The CDR3 DNA sequence: TGTGCCAGCAGCTCGGGGGGGCAATCAGCCAAAAACATTCAGTACTTC.

The V call is TRBV13, the J call TRBJ2-5; D is perhaps TRBD2 (6 bases). Germline CDR1 is PRHDT and CDR2 is FYEKMQ (reference sequence). V lost 5 bases and J 3 bases, leaving 13 bases between the germline ends. The CDR3 extends over 14 amino acids. The CDR3 loop reads CASSPGGAEETQYF. The CDR3 nucleotides read TGTGCCAGCAGCCCAGGCGGGGCAGAAGAGACCCAGTACTTC.

The chain employs TRBV18 and TRBJ1-4; maybe TRBD1 (5 bases). Germline loops: CDR1 KGHSH, CDR2 LQKENI. V dropped 5 bases and J dropped 5 bases, with 27 bases sitting between them. The CDR3 runs 19 residues. The CDR3: CASSSTPGLRSVGNEKLFF. The CDR3 DNA is TGTGCCAGCTCAAGTACTCCGGGACTGCGTAGCGTTGGCAATGAAAAACTGTTTTTT.

The V call is TRBV5-1, the J call TRBJ2-7, with 9 bases matching TRBD1. Germline trimming cut 2 bases from V and 6 bases from J; bases unmatched to any gene: 9. Germline CDR1 is SGHRS and CDR2 is YFSETQ. The CDR3 has 15 residues. This chain's CDR3 is CASSFTGTGRIEQYF. The CDR3 coding sequence is TGCGCCAGCAGCTTTACCGGGACAGGGCGTATCGAGCAGTACTTC. The full variable domain, with the rest looked up from reference TRBV5-1 and TRBJ2-7, is KAGVTQTPRYLIKTRGQQVTLSCSPISGHRSVSWYQQTPGQGLQFLFEYFSETQRNKGNFPGRFSGRQFSNSRSEMNVSTLELGDSALYLCASSFTGTGRIEQYFGPGTRLTVT.

CDR3 region: CASSYLDSYNSPLHF. The CDR3 DNA reads as TGTGCCAGCAGTTACTTAGACAGTTATAATTCACCCCTCCACTTT. The rearrangement links TRBV6-5 to TRBJ1-6; D might be TRBD1 (5 bases). There are 15 residues in the CDR3. Germline V gene data show CDR1 as MNHEY and CDR2 as SVGAGI. Trimming removed 1 base at V and 4 bases at J, with 8 bases between.

This rearrangement joins TRBV27 to TRBJ2-3; 11 bases agree with TRBD2. The CDR3 has 15 residues. Trimming took 3 bases from V and 5 from J; bases not matched to a gene: 4. The germline CDR1 and CDR2 sequences are MNHEY and SMNVEV (reference sequence). The CDR3 nucleotides are TGTGCCAGCAGTTTGACTAGCGGGGCCCAAGATACGCAGTATTTT. This gives the protein CASSLTSGAQDTQYF.

The rearrangement joins TRBV4-3 to TRBJ2-6; 7 positions agree with TRBD1. The J segment lost 4 bases and the V segment lost 0 bases, leaving 9 bases of the junction unmatched. CDR1 and CDR2 from the germline V gene are LGHNA and YSLEER. CDR3 length: 18 residues. As DNA, the CDR3 is TGCGCCAGCAGCCAAGATTGGGGACAGAGAATAGGGGCCAACGTCCTGACTTTC. Its translation is CASSQDWGQRIGANVLTF.

The chain recombines TRBV7-2 with TRBJ1-2; 8 bases are a match to TRBD1. Looked up from germline, CDR1 is SGHTA and CDR2 is FQGNSA. The CDR3 loop spans 15 amino acids. J was trimmed by 4 bases and V by 1 base; bases with no gene match: 5. The CDR3, as DNA: TGTGCCAGCAGCTTAGATGCAGGGGGCACCTATGGCTACACCTTC. It yields the protein CASSLDAGGTYGYTF. The full variable domain, with the rest looked up from reference TRBV7-2 and TRBJ1-2, is GAGVSQSPSNKVTEKGKDVELRCDPISGHTALYWYRQSLGQGLEFLIYFQGNSAPDKSGLPSDRFSAERTGGSVSTLTIQRTQQEDSAVYLCASSLDAGGTYGYTFGSGTRLTVV.

The chain couples TRBV27 to TRBJ2-5; maybe TRBD1 (6 bases). The CDR3 runs 15 residues. V lost 6 bases and J lost 5, with 19 bases in between. Per the germline V gene, CDR1 is MNHEY and CDR2 is SMNVEV (reference sequence). The CDR3 DNA is TGTGCCAGCAGCCGGACAGCCCGGGGACCTGAGACCCAGTACTTC. Protein: CASSRTARGPETQYF.

V and J are TRBV4-3 and TRBJ1-2; 8 bases line up with TRBD1. Germline-derived CDR1 and CDR2 are LGHNA and YSLEER. This CDR3 is built from 16 residues. V lost 5 bases and J lost 5; bases outside the gene matches: 13. CDR3 amino acids: CASSKSVVTGEYGYTF. DNA for the CDR3: TGCGCCAGCAGCAAATCAGTAGTGACAGGGGAATATGGCTACACCTTC.

The rearrangement joins TRBV2 to TRBJ2-3; TRBD2 is a possible D gene (5 bases). Germline V CDR1 and CDR2: SNHLY, FYNNEI. Deletions cut 2 bases from V and 2 bases from J, with 11 bases between. CDR3 length equals 15 residues. CDR3 DNA: TGTGCCAGCAGTGAATCTAGCCGCTACACAGATACGCAGTATTTT. This encodes CASSESSRYTDTQYF.

The chain links TRBV5-6 to TRBJ1-6; D remains unclear. The CDR3 consists of 16 residues. Germline V CDR1 and CDR2: SGHDT, YYEEEE. Trimming took off 4 bases at V and 0 bases at J, with 11 bases between the two ends. The CDR3 nucleotides are TGTGCCAGCAGCCCGAGAACCCTCTCCTATAATTCACCCCTCCACTTT. It is translated as CASSPRTLSYNSPLHF.

The chain employs TRBV6-5 and TRBJ1-5, with D possibly being TRBD1 (6 bases). CDR3 length: 14 residues. V gave up 5 bases and J gave up 5 bases, with 13 bases separating them. Germline CDR1 is MNHEY and CDR2 is SVGAGI. The CDR3: CASSRGGGDQPQHF. CDR3 bases: TGTGCCAGCAGTAGAGGGGGTGGAGATCAGCCCCAGCATTTT.

The chain is built from TRBV5-4 and TRBJ2-5, with D possibly TRBD2 on 5 matching bases. Germline assignment: CDR1 SGHNT and CDR2 YYREEE (reference sequence). The CDR3 is 15 residues long. The germline V and J ends were trimmed by 5 bases and 2 bases, with 16 bases remaining between them. For the CDR3, the DNA is TGTGCCAGCAGATCAGAGGTAGCGCATCAAGAGACCCAGTACTTC. Its translation: CASRSEVAHQETQYF.

The CDR3 DNA follows: TGTGCCAGCAGCGCTACCCCGGGTCCCAATCAGCCCCAGCATTTT. Encoded protein: CASSATPGPNQPQHF. The chain uses TRBV5-5 and TRBJ1-5; D unclear. This CDR3 comprises 15 residues. Germline loops: CDR1 SGHKS, CDR2 YYEKEE (reference sequence). V shed 4 bases and J shed 3 bases, with 14 bases lying between them.

The chain uses TRBV6-1 and TRBJ1-1; D gene ambiguous. From germline, CDR1 is MNHNS and CDR2 SASEGT. Trimming shortened V by 2 bases and J by 4 bases, and 14 bases separated the two germline ends. The CDR3 spans 15 residues. The CDR3 region is CASSERTFESTEAFF. The DNA of the CDR3 is TGTGCCAGCAGTGAACGGACTTTTGAAAGCACTGAAGCTTTCTTT.

V is TRBV11-2 and J is TRBJ2-7, with a tentative D call TRBD1 (5 bases). The CDR3 sequence is 13 residues long. With 5 bases removed from V and 4 bases from J, the gap between germline ends came to 12 bases. In germline, CDR1 is SGHAT, CDR2 FQNNGV. CDR3 in DNA: TGTGCCAGCAGCCTCCAGGGTAATTACGAGCAGTACTTC. This gives the protein CASSLQGNYEQYF.

The V gene is TRBV28, the J gene TRBJ2-3, with 8 bases aligning to TRBD2. Unmatched junction bases numbered 13, after V lost 7 bases and J lost 1 base. The CDR3 spans 17 residues. The germline gives CDR1 MDHEN, CDR2 SYDVKM. As DNA, the CDR3 is TGTGCCAGCAAGTTGGGCGGGAGCGGGGGCCGCACAGATACGCAGTATTTT. Translated: CASKLGGSGGRTDTQYF.

This clone was found once. The genes are TRBV28 and TRBJ1-1; 8 bases are shared with TRBD1. The CDR3 runs 12 residues. CDR1 and CDR2 (germline): MDHEN, SYDVKM. Trimming removed 5 bases from V and 6 bases from J; junction bases left unmatched: 2. CDR3 in DNA: TGTGCCAGCAGTCAGGGGGCTCCTGAAGCTTTCTTT. Its protein product is CASSQGAPEAFF.

The chain employs TRBV4-1 and TRBJ2-7; a weak D match, TRBD1 (5 bases). The germline V and J ends were trimmed by 5 bases and 0 bases, with 14 bases remaining between them. From germline, CDR1 is MGHRA and CDR2 YSYEKL. The CDR3 contains 15 residues. As DNA, the CDR3 is TGCGCCAGCAGCAAAAGGGGTAGGAGCTCCTACGAGCAGTACTTC. Amino acid sequence: CASSKRGRSSYEQYF.

Here the CDR3 DNA reads TGCGCCAGCAGTGAGAAGTGGGACAGTAGCAATCAGCCCCAGCATTTT. Translating gives CASSEKWDSSNQPQHF. The chain joins TRBV10-1 to TRBJ1-5; 7 bases match TRBD1. The junction had 4 bases not matched to a gene; V was cut back by 2 bases and J by 0 bases. The germline gives CDR1 WNHNN, CDR2 SYGVQD (reference sequence). This CDR3 is 16 amino acids long.